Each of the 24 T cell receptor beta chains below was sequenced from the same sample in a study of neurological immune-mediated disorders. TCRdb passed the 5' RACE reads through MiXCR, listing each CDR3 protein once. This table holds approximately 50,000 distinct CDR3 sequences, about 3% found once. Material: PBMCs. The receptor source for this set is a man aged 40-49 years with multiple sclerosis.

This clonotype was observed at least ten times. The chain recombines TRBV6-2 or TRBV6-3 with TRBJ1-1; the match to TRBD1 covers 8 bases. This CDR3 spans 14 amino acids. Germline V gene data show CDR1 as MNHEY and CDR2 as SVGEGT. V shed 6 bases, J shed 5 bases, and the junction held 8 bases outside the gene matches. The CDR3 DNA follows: TGTGCCAGCAGACTCCAGGGGGCCGTTACTGAAGCTTTCTTT. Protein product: CASRLQGAVTEAFF.

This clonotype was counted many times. CDR3 region: CASSYLTGELFF. The CDR3 DNA reads TGTGCCAGCAGTTACCTAACCGGGGAGCTGTTTTTT. The rearrangement joins TRBV27 to TRBJ2-2, with D unresolved. The CDR3 loop spans 12 amino acids. Germline-derived CDR1 and CDR2 are MNHEY and SMNVEV (reference sequence). V was pared by 4 bases and J by 5 bases, with 5 bases between.

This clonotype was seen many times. In nucleotides, the CDR3 is TGTGCCAGCAGCCCGTGGACAGAATCTGACGAGCAGTACTTC. Translation: CASSPWTESDEQYF. This chain connects TRBV3-1 to TRBJ2-7, with D perhaps matching TRBD1 (6 bases). From germline, CDR1 is LGHDT and CDR2 YNNKEL (reference sequence). Trimming pared 4 bases from V and 5 bases from J, leaving 15 bases between. The CDR3 runs to 14 residues.

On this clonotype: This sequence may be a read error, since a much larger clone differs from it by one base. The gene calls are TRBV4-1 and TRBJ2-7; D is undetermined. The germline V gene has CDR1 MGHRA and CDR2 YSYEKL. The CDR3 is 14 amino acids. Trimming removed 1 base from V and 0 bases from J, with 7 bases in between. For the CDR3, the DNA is TGCGCCAGCAGCCAAGGTCAATTCTCCTACGAGCAGTACTTC. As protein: CASSQGQFSYEQYF.

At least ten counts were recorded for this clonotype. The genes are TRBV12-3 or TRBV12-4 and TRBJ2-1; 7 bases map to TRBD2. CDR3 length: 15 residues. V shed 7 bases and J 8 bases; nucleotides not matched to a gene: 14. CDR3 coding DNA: TGTGCCAGCACCCCCGGGGGGACCCTTAGGGATGAGCAGTTCTTC. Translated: CASTPGGTLRDEQFF.

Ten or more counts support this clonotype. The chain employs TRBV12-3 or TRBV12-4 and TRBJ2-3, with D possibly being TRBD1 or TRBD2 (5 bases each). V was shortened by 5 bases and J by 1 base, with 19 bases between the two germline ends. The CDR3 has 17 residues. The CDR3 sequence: CASSHTDLMGGTDTQYF. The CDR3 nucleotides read TGTGCCAGCAGTCACACGGACCTAATGGGGGGCACAGATACGCAGTATTTT.

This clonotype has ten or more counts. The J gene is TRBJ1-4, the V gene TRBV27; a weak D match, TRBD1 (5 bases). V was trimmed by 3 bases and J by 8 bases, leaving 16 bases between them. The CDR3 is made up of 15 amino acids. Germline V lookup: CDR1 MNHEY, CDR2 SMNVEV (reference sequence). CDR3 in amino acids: CASSFGRGVEEKLFF. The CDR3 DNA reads TGTGCCAGCAGTTTTGGGCGGGGGGTTGAGGAAAAACTGTTTTTT.

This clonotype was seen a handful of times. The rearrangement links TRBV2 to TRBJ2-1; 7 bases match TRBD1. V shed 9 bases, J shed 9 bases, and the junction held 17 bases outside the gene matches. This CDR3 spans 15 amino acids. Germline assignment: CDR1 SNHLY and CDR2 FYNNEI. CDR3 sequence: CASSSRQGGSSEQFF. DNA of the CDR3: TGTGCCAGTAGTTCGAGACAGGGCGGGTCGAGTGAGCAGTTCTTC.

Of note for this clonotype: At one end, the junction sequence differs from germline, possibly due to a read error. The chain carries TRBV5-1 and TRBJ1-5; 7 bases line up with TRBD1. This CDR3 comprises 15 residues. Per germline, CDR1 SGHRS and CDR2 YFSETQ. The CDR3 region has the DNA TGCGCCAGCAGCGCTGGCCCACAGGGGAATCAGCCCCAGAATTTT. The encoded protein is CASSAGPQGNQPQNF.

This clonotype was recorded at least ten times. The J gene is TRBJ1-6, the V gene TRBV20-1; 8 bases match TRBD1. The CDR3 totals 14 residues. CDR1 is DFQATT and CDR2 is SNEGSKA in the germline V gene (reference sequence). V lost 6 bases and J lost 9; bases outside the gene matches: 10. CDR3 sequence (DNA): TGCAGTGCCAACCGGGGGACAGGATTTTCACCCCTCCACTTT. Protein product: CSANRGTGFSPLHF.

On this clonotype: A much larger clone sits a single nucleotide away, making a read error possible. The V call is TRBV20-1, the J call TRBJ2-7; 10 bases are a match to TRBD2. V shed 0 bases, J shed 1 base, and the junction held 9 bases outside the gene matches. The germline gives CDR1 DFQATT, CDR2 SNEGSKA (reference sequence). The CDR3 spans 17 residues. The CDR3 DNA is TGCAGTGCTAGAGATATGCAAGCGGGGGGGATTTCCTACGAGCAGTACTTC. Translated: CSARDMQAGGISYEQYF.

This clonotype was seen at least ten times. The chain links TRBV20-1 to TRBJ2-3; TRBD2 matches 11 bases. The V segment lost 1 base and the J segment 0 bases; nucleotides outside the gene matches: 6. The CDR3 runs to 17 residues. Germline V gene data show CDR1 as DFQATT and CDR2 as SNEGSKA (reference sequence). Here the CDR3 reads CSARGTSSGGSTDTQYF. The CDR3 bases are TGCAGTGCTAGAGGGACTTCTAGCGGGGGGAGCACAGATACGCAGTATTTT.

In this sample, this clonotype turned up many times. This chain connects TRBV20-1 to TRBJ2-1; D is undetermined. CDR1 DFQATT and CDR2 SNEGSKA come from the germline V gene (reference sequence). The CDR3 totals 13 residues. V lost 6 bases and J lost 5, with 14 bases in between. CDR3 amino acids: CSAYLLRDNEQFF. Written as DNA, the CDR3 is TGCAGTGCCTACCTTCTCCGGGACAATGAGCAGTTCTTC.

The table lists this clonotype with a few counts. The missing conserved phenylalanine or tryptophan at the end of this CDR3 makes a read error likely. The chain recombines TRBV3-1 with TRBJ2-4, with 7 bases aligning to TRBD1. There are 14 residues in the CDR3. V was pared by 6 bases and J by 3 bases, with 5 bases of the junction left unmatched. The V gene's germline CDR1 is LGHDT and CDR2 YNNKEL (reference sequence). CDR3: CASSPDRVKNIQYN. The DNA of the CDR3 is TGTGCCAGCAGTCCCGACAGGGTCAAAAACATTCAGTACAAC.

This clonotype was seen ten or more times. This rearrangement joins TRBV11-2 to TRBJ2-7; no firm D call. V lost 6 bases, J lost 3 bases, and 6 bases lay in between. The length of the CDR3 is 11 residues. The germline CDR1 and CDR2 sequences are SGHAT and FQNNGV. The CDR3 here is CASRTSYEQYF. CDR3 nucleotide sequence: TGTGCCAGCAGAACCAGCTACGAGCAGTACTTC.

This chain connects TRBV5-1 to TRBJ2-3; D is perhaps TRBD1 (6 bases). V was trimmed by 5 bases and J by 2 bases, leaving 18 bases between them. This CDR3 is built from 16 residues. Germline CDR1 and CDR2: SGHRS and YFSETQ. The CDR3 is CASSSNPGHLTDTQYF. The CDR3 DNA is TGCGCCAGCAGTTCGAACCCGGGACACCTCACAGATACGCAGTATTTT.

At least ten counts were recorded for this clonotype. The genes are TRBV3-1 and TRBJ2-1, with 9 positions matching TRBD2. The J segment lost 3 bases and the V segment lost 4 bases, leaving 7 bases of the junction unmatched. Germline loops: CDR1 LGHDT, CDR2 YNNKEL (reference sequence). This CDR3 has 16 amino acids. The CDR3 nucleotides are TGTGCCAGCAGCCCCGCAGCGGGGGGAAGCTACAATGAGCAGTTCTTC. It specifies CASSPAAGGSYNEQFF.

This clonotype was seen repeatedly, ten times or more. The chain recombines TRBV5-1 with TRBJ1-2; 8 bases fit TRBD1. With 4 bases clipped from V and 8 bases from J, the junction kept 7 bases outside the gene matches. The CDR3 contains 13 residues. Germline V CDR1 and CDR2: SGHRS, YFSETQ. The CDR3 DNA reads TGCGCCAGCAGCCCTGGACAGGGAGTCGGCTACACCTTC. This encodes CASSPGQGVGYTF.

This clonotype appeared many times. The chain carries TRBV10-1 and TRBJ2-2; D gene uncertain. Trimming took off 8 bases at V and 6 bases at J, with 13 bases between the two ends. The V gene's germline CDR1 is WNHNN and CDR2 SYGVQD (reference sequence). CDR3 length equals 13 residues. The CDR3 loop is CASAAQWSGELFF. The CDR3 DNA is TGCGCCAGCGCCGCCCAATGGTCCGGGGAGCTGTTTTTT.

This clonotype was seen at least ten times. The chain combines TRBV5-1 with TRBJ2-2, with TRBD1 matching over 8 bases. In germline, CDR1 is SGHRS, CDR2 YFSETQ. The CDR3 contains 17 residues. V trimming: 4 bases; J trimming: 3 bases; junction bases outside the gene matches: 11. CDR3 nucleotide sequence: TGCGCCAGCAGCCATTTCCAGGGGGCGCAGGACACCGGGGAGCTGTTTTTT. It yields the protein CASSHFQGAQDTGELFF.

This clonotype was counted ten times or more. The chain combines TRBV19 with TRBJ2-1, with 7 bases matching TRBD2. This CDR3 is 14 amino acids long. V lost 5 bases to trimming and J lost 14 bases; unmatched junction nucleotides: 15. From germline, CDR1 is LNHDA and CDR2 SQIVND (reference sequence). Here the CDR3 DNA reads TGTGCCAGTAGTCGAAGCGGGGAGGGACTTGCGAAGTTCTTC. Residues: CASSRSGEGLAKFF.

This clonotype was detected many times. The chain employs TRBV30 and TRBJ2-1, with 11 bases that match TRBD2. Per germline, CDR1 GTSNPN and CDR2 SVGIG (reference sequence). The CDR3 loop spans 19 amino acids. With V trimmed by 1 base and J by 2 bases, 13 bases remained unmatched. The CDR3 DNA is TGTGCCTGGAGTGCGGTCCTAGCGGGGGGCCGCCGAACCTACAATGAGCAGTTCTTC. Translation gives CAWSAVLAGGRRTYNEQFF.

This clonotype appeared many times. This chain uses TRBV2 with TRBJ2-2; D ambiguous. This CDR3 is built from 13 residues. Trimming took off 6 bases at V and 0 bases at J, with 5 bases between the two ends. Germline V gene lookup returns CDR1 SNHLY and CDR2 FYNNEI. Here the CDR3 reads CASRGTNTGELFF. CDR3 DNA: TGTGCCAGCAGGGGTACGAACACCGGGGAGCTGTTTTTT.

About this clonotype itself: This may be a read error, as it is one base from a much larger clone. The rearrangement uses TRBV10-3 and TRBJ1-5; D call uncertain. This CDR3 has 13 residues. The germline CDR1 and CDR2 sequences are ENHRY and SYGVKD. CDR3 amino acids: CAISESTFQPQNF. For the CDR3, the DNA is TGTGCCATCAGTGAGTCGACCTTCCAGCCCCAGAATTTT.